Below are 27 T cell receptor beta chains sequenced from a single sample in a study of T cell responses to AZD1222 COVID-19 vaccine. Measured with immunoSEQ multiplex PCR; TCRdb has only the in-frame clones, and not every one. The sample includes roughly 150,000 clones, 92% seen only once; the top ten take 2.5% to 4%. Material: peripheral blood, obtained 28 days after the second AZD1222 dose. Every receptor here comes from an adult who received the AZD1222 COVID-19 vaccine.

This clone was counted once. The V gene is TRBV29-1, the J gene TRBJ1-5; D ambiguous. V lost 4 bases, J lost 0 bases, and 7 bases lay in between. Germline CDR1 is SQVTM and CDR2 is ANQGSEA. CDR3 size: 13 residues. The CDR3 here is CSVAENSNQPQHF. CDR3 in DNA: TGCAGCGTTGCAGAGAATAGCAATCAGCCCCAGCATTTT.

The CDR3 reads CASSKTGGQRRAYYGYTF. The CDR3 DNA reads as TGTGCCAGCAGCAAAACTGGGGGACAGAGGAGAGCATACTATGGCTACACCTTC. The genes are TRBV21-1 and TRBJ1-2; TRBD1 was called by the table and not checked on the DNA. TRBV21-1 is described as a pseudogene. The CDR3 totals 18 residues.

The chain carries TRBV20-1 and TRBJ2-1; D ambiguous. The CDR3 has 12 residues. Germline V gives CDR1 DFQATT, CDR2 SNEGSKA (reference sequence). Trimming took 3 bases from V and 9 from J, leaving 12 bases between them. CDR3 bases: TGCAGTGCTAGTCGTAGCAGTACTGAGCAGTTCTTC. Protein: CSASRSSTEQFF.

The V and J genes are TRBV10-3 and TRBJ1-5; D might be TRBD1 (6 bases). The V end lost 5 bases, the J end lost 4 bases, and 12 bases lay between the germline ends. Germline loops: CDR1 ENHRY, CDR2 SYGVKD. The CDR3 loop spans 14 amino acids. CDR3 coding DNA: TGTGCCATCAGTATGGCAGGGGAGAATCAGCCCCAGCATTTT. Protein: CAISMAGENQPQHF.

This chain links TRBV3-1 (or the pseudogene TRBV3-2) with TRBJ2-5, with D unresolved. V lost 4 bases and J 5 bases, leaving 11 bases between the germline ends. The germline gives CDR1 LGHDT, CDR2 YNNKEL (reference sequence). CDR3 size: 13 residues. CDR3 bases: TGTGCCAGCAGCCGAGGCGAGCGCGAGACCCAGTACTTC. Translating it yields CASSRGERETQYF.

V gene TRBV19 combines with J gene TRBJ1-5; D ambiguous. Between the trimmed V and J ends, which lost 5 bases and 6 bases, there was a span of 14 bases. Germline loops: CDR1 LNHDA, CDR2 SQIVND (reference sequence). CDR3 length: 14 residues. The CDR3 loop reads CASSLRVRGQPQHF. The CDR3 DNA follows: TGTGCCAGTAGTTTGCGGGTCCGGGGTCAGCCCCAGCATTTT. The variable domain in full, completed from reference TRBV19 and TRBJ1-5, reads DGGITQSPKYLFRKEGQNVTLSCEQNLNHDAMYWYRQDPGQGLRLIYYSQIVNDFQKGDIAEGYSVSREKKESFPLTVTSAQKNPTAFYLCASSLRVRGQPQHFGDGTRLSIL.

In this sample, this clone turned up once. The chain uses TRBV30 and TRBJ1-3; D gene uncertain. The CDR3 is made up of 12 amino acids. Trimming pared 3 bases from V and 3 bases from J, leaving 6 bases between. The V gene's germline CDR1 is GTSNPN and CDR2 SVGIG (reference sequence). The CDR3 DNA reads as TGTGCCTGGAGCGGGATTGGAAACACCATATATTTT. This translates into CAWSGIGNTIYF.

The chain links TRBV7-9 to TRBJ2-4; 10 positions agree with TRBD1. This CDR3 is 19 amino acids long. Unmatched junction bases numbered 16, after V lost 5 bases and J lost 3 bases. Germline V gives CDR1 SEHNR, CDR2 FQNEAQ (reference sequence). CDR3 in amino acids: CASSPQGGDRGGDKNIQYF. CDR3 bases: TGTGCCAGCAGCCCGCAGGGGGGGGACAGGGGAGGTGACAAAAACATTCAGTACTTC.

The V and J genes are TRBV5-8 and TRBJ2-5; TRBD2 is a possible D gene (6 bases). Trimming removed 1 base at V and 1 base at J, with 8 bases between. Per germline, CDR1 SGHTS and CDR2 YDEGEE. This CDR3 comprises 14 residues. CDR3 nucleotide sequence: TGTGCCAGCAGCTTGACGGGAGTCCAAGAGACCCAGTACTTC. This sequence encodes CASSLTGVQETQYF.

The DNA of the CDR3 is TGTGCCTGGACATCGGGACTCAGCACAGATACGCAGTATTTT. Residues: CAWTSGLSTDTQYF. The chain is built from TRBV30 and TRBJ2-3; tentative D call: TRBD2 (6 bases). The CDR3 runs to 14 residues. With 4 bases removed from V and 0 bases from J, the gap between germline ends came to 11 bases. Germline V CDR1 and CDR2: GTSNPN, SVGIG (reference sequence).

The chain recombines TRBV5-6 with TRBJ1-2; D gene ambiguous. CDR1 and CDR2 (germline): SGHDT, YYEEEE. The V and J ends lost 4 bases and 4 bases respectively, with 8 bases between them. This CDR3 region has 12 residues. CDR3 DNA sequence: TGTGCCAGCAGCCTCCCCGCCTATGGCTACACCTTC. Its translation is CASSLPAYGYTF.

The chain couples TRBV28 to TRBJ1-5, with D uncertain. CDR1 is MDHEN, CDR2 SYDVKM, per germline. The germline V and J ends were trimmed by 2 bases and 0 bases, with 14 bases remaining between them. CDR3 size: 17 residues. The CDR3 sequence: CASSLIWAADSNQPQHF. The CDR3 nucleotides are TGTGCCAGCAGTTTAATATGGGCAGCCGATAGCAATCAGCCCCAGCATTTT.

The CDR3 coding sequence is TGTGCCAGCAGCTTCAGCGGTAGCGGGATATCAGATACGCAGTATTTT. Protein: CASSFSGSGISDTQYF. The genes are TRBV5-4 and TRBJ2-3, with 8 positions matching TRBD2. Germline CDR1 SGHNT, CDR2 YYREEE (reference sequence). Losses at the gene ends were 2 bases for V and 4 bases for J; bases not matched to a gene: 9. This CDR3 is built from 16 residues.

The rearrangement uses TRBV5-1 and TRBJ2-7; 8 positions agree with TRBD1. Germline V gives CDR1 SGHRS, CDR2 YFSETQ. The V gene end was trimmed by 0 bases and the J gene end by 9 bases; junction bases not matched to a gene: 5. The CDR3 has 13 amino acids. The CDR3 here is CASSLGETGVQYF. DNA of the CDR3: TGCGCCAGCAGCTTGGGGGAGACAGGGGTGCAGTACTTC.

This clone was observed once. The rearrangement uses TRBV24-1 and TRBJ2-6, with TRBD1 as a possible D gene (5 bases). V lost 4 bases and J lost 4, with 13 bases in between. Germline lookup yields CDR1 KGHDR and CDR2 SFDVKD. The CDR3 length is 16 residues. The CDR3 bases are TGTGCCACCAGTGAGGCAGGGAATTCGGGGGCCAACGTCCTGACTTTC. The encoded protein is CATSEAGNSGANVLTF.

For this clone: The sample holds other DNA sequences that translate to the same CDR3. The CDR3 DNA reads TGTGCCAGTATCGGACTAGCGAACACCGGGGAGCTGTTTTTT. Protein product: CASIGLANTGELFF. This rearrangement joins TRBV19 to TRBJ2-2, with 7 bases lining up with TRBD2. V shed 7 bases and J 0 bases; nucleotides not matched to a gene: 2. The CDR3 runs 14 residues. Germline V lookup: CDR1 LNHDA, CDR2 SQIVND (reference sequence).

V gene TRBV30 combines with J gene TRBJ1-1; D remains ambiguous. The CDR3 covers 14 residues. The germline gives CDR1 GTSNPN, CDR2 SVGIG (reference sequence). The germline V and J ends were trimmed by 2 bases and 1 base, with 11 bases remaining between them. The CDR3 region has the DNA TGTGCCTGGAGTCACTTTACAGCGAACACTGAAGCTTTCTTT. Translated, it gives CAWSHFTANTEAFF.

V and J are TRBV7-3 and TRBJ1-6; D perhaps matches TRBD1 (6 bases). This CDR3 has 14 residues. V lost 2 bases and J lost 6, with 8 bases in between. Germline CDR1 and CDR2: SGHTA and FQGTGA. As DNA, the CDR3 is TGTGCCAGCAGCTTAGGAGGGGGTAATTCACCCCTCCACTTT. The encoded protein is CASSLGGGNSPLHF.

This chain joins TRBV15 and TRBJ1-4; D unresolved. The germline gives CDR1 LNHNV, CDR2 YYDKDF (reference sequence). The V and J ends lost 0 bases and 3 bases respectively, with 8 bases between them. This CDR3 region has 15 residues. CDR3 in amino acids: CATSRDQGPNEKLFF. Here the CDR3 DNA reads TGTGCCACCAGCAGAGATCAAGGCCCTAATGAAAAACTGTTTTTT.

The chain is built from TRBV29-1 and TRBJ2-3; TRBD2 aligns across 9 bases. The germline CDR1 and CDR2 sequences are SQVTM and ANQGSEA. Trimming took 3 bases from V and 4 from J; bases not matched to a gene: 14. This CDR3 spans 17 amino acids. The CDR3 DNA reads as TGCAGCGTTGAGGGTTCGGGGGGTAGCGGGAGAGCAGATACGCAGTATTTT. Encoded protein: CSVEGSGGSGRADTQYF.

The count of this clone is one. The chain carries TRBV28 and TRBJ1-1, with a tentative D call TRBD1 (6 bases). This CDR3 has 11 amino acids. In germline, CDR1 is MDHEN, CDR2 SYDVKM. The germline V and J ends were trimmed by 5 bases and 12 bases, with 13 bases remaining between them. The CDR3 nucleotides are TGTGCCAGCAGTCGCGGACAGAAAACTTTCTTT. The encoded protein is CASSRGQKTFF.

The rearrangement joins TRBV6-2 or TRBV6-3 to TRBJ1-5; 10 nucleotides agree with TRBD1. This CDR3 spans 16 amino acids. From germline, CDR1 is MNHEY and CDR2 SVGEGT. Unmatched junction bases numbered 4, after V lost 4 bases and J lost 1 base. The CDR3: CASSWDRGRSNQPQHF. DNA of the CDR3: TGTGCCAGCAGTTGGGACAGGGGACGAAGCAATCAGCCCCAGCATTTT.

The rearrangement links TRBV15 to TRBJ2-7; the D gene could be TRBD1 or TRBD2 (5 bases each). The CDR3 totals 15 residues. V was clipped by 6 bases and J by 5 bases, with 20 bases between them. The germline CDR1 and CDR2 sequences are LNHNV and YYDKDF (reference sequence). This CDR3 reads CATSTAGAMGHEQYF. The CDR3 DNA follows: TGTGCCACCAGTACCGCCGGGGCCATGGGCCACGAGCAGTACTTC.

The chain links TRBV5-5 to TRBJ2-2; the match to TRBD1 covers 8 bases. CDR1 is SGHKS and CDR2 is YYEKEE in the germline V gene (reference sequence). Trimming at V came to 0 bases and at J to 6 bases, leaving 4 bases not matched to a gene. The CDR3 is made up of 15 amino acids. The DNA for the CDR3 is TGTGCCAGCAGCTTGGAGACAGGGGTCGCCGGGGAGCTGTTTTTT. Its protein product is CASSLETGVAGELFF.

The V call is TRBV28, the J call TRBJ1-5, with D hard to call. The CDR3 has 14 amino acids. From germline, CDR1 is MDHEN and CDR2 SYDVKM. The V and J ends lost 5 bases and 4 bases respectively, with 12 bases between them. This CDR3 reads CASSIPTMNQPQHF. CDR3 nucleotides: TGTGCCAGCAGTATCCCGACAATGAATCAGCCCCAGCATTTT.

The chain employs TRBV7-6 and TRBJ2-1, with 11 bases aligning to TRBD2. The CDR3 consists of 15 residues. J was trimmed by 3 bases and V by 4 bases; bases with no gene match: 2. CDR1 is SGHVS, CDR2 FNYEAQ, per germline. The CDR3 nucleotides read TGTGCCAGCAGCTCCACTAGCGGGAGCTACAATGAGCAGTTCTTC. This codes for CASSSTSGSYNEQFF. Complete variable domain (other parts from reference TRBV7-6 and TRBJ2-1): GAGVSQSPRYKVTKRGQDVALRCDPISGHVSLYWYRQALGQGPEFLTYFNYEAQQDKSGLPNDRFSAERPEGSISTLTIQRTEQRDSAMYRCASSSTSGSYNEQFFGPGTRLTVL.

V is TRBV7-7 and J is TRBJ2-5; D perhaps matches TRBD2 (5 bases). Per germline, CDR1 SSHAT and CDR2 FNYEAQ (reference sequence). V dropped 3 bases and J dropped 4 bases, with 12 bases sitting between them. This CDR3 has 14 amino acids. The CDR3 loop is CASSFGELGETQYF. DNA of the CDR3: TGTGCCAGCAGCTTTGGGGAGTTAGGAGAGACCCAGTACTTC. The whole variable domain, remainder taken from reference TRBV7-7 and TRBJ2-5, is GAGVSQSPRYKVTKRGQDVTLRCDPISSHATLYWYQQALGQGPEFLTYFNYEAQPDKSGLPSDRFSAERPEGSISTLTIQRTEQRDSAMYRCASSFGELGETQYFGPGTRLLVL.